This TCR beta chain was identified during a study of T-cell reconstitution after alpha-beta-depleted transplantation in children. Unique molecular identifiers were incorporated into the prepared TCRbeta library. TCRdb called the PCR reads again in MiXCR, with one record for every CDR3 protein. The sample has a few hundred thousand distinct CDR3 sequences; roughly 43% are singletons. This clonotype was picked up many times. Germline CDR1 DFQATT, CDR2 SNEGSKA (reference sequence). CDR3 length: 15 amino acids. The V and J ends lost 0 bases and 4 bases, in that order; junction bases with no gene match: 4.

Sequences were derived from PBMCs, sampled before TCRalphabeta/CD19-depleted stem cell transplant. This receptor was obtained from a girl aged 2-10 years with aplastic anemia, due to receive a stem cell transplant. V gene TRBV20-1 combines with J gene TRBJ2-3, with 10 bases that match TRBD2. The CDR3 spells CSARDLAGDADTQYF. The DNA for the CDR3 is TGCAGTGCTAGAGATCTAGCGGGAGACGCAGATACGCAGTATTTT.